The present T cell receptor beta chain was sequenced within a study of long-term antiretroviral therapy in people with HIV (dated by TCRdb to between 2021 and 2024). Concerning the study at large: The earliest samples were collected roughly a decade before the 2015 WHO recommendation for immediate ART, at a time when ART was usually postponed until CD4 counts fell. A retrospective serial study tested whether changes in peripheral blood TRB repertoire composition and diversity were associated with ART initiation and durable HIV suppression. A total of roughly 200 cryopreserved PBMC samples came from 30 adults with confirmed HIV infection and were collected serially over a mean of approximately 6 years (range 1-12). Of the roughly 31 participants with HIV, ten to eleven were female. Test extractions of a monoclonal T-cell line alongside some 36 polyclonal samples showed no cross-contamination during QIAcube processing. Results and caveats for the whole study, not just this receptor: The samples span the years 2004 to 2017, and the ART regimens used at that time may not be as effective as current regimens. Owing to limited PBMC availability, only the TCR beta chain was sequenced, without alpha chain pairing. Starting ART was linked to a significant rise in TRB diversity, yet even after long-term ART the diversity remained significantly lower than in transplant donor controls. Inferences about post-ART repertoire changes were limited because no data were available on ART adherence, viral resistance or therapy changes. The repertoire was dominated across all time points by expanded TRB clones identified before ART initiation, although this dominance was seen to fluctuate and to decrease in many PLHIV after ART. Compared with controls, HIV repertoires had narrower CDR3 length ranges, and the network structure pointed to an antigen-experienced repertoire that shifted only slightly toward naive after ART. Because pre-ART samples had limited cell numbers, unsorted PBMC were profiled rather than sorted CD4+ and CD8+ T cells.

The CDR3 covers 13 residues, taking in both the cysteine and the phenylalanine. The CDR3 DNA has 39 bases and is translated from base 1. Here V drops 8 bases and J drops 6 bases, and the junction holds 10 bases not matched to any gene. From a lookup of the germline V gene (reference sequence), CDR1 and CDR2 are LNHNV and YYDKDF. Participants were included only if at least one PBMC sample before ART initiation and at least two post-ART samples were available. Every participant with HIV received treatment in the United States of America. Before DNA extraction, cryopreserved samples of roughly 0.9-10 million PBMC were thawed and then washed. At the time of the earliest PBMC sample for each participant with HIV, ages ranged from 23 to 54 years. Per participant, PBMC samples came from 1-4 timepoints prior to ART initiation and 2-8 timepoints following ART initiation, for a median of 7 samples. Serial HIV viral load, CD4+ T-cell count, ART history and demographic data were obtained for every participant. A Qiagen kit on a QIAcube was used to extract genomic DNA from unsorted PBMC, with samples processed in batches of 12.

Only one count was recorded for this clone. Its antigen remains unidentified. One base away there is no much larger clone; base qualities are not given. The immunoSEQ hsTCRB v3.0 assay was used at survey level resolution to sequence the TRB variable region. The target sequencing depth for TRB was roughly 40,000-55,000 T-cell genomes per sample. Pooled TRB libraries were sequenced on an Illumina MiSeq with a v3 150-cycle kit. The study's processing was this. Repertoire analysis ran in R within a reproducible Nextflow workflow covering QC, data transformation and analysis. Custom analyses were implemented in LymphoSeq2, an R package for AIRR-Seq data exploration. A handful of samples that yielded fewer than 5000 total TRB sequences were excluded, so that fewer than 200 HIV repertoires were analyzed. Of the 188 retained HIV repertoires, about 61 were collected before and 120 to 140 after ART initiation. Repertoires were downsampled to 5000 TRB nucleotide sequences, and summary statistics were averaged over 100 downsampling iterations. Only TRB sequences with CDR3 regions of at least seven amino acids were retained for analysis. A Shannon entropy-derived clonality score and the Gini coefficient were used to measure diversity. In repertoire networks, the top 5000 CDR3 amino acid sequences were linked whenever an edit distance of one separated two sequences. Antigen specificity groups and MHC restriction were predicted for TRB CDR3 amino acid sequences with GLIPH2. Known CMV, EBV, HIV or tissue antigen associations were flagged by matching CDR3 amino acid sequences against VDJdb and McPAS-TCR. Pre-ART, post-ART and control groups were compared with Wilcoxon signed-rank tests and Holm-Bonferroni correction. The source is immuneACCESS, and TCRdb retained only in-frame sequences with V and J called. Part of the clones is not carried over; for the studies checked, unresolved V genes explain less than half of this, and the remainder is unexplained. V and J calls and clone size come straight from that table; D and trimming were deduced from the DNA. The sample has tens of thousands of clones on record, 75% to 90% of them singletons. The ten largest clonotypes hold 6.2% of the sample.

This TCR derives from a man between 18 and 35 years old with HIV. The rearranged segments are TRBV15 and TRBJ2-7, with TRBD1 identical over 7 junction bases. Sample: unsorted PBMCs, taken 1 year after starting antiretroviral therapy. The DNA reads TGTGCCACCGGTCCCTATCAGGGGGTCGAGCAGTACTTC. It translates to CATGPYQGVEQYF.